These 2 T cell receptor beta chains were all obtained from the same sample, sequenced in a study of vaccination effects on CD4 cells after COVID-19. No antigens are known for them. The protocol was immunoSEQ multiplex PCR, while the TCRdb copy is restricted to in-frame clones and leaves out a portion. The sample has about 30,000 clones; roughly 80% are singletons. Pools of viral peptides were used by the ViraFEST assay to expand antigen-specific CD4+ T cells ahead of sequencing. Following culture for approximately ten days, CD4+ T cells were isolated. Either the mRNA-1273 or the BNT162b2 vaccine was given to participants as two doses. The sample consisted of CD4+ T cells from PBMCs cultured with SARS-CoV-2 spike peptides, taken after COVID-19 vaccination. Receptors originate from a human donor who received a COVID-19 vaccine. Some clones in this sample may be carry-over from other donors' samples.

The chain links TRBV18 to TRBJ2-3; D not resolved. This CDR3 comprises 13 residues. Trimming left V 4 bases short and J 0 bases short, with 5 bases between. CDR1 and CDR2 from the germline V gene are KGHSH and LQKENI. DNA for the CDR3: TGTGCCAGCTCACGGACGAGCACAGATACGCAGTATTTT. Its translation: CASSRTSTDTQYF.

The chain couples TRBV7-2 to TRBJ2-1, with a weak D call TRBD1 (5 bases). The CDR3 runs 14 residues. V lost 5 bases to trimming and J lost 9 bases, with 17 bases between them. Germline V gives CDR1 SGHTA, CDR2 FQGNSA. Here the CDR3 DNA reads TGTGCCAGCAGCCAGGACACCGCCCGGAGTGAGCAGTTCTTC. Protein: CASSQDTARSEQFF.